This is a list of T cell receptor beta chains from one sample in a study of blood T cells in healthy people across ages. A single record per CDR3 protein comes from TCRdb applying MiXCR to the 5' RACE reads. The table lists about a million distinct CDR3 sequences, roughly two fifths of them singletons. The material sequenced was blood. These receptors were obtained from a man between 18 and 35 years old in good health. Each CDR3 is given with its conserved first and last residue.

>TRBV3-1|TRBJ2-1
CASSQEIWTRGTNEQFF
>TRBV24-1|TRBJ2-3
CATGGRGDTDTQYF
>TRBV3-1|TRBJ1-6
CASSQGGGISSPLHF
>TRBV2|TRBJ1-2
CASSALRGFNYGYTF
>TRBV6-1|TRBJ2-5
CASSEGVGVETQYF
>TRBV27|TRBJ2-1
CASSPGTRRINEQFF
>TRBV4-2|TRBJ2-1
CASSQVYQGSSYNEQFF
>TRBV2|TRBJ1-2
CASSETGGNYGYTF
>TRBV4-1|TRBJ2-3
CASSQKPLRERGSGDTQYF
>TRBV6-6|TRBJ1-2
CASNLDRGTNYGYTF
>TRBV20-1|TRBJ1-2
CSAEKTGLSGDYGYTF
>TRBV6-4|TRBJ2-3
CASDHLTAHQPGPPEDTQYF
>TRBV6-2/TRBV6-3|TRBJ1-1
CASSYSLSNTEAFF
>TRBV20-1|TRBJ1-5
CSARGQYSNQPQHF
>TRBV25-1|TRBJ2-5
CASSEAGAETQYF
>TRBV27|TRBJ2-1
CASSFFGAGPYNEQFF
>TRBV11-2|TRBJ2-3
CASSASLPLTSGGSSTDTQYF
>TRBV18|TRBJ2-5
CASSPGPEETQYF
>TRBV11-2|TRBJ2-5
CASTGQGNSQQYF
>TRBV20-1|TRBJ2-1
CSAKGLAGYNEQFF
>TRBV30|TRBJ1-2
CAWAEGQLNYGYTF
>TRBV7-9|TRBJ2-3
CASSPQTPTTRTDTQYF
>TRBV6-6|TRBJ1-5
CASSWTGYSNQPQHF
>TRBV29-1|TRBJ1-4
CSVSGQTTNEKLFF
>TRBV11-1|TRBJ2-6
CASSPNGRGPFTDSGANVLTF
>TRBV20-1|TRBJ1-1
CSAGDRENTEAFF
>TRBV5-8|-
CASSLEQGVETQYF
>TRBV20-1|TRBJ1-2
CSAREGVGNYGYTF
>TRBV27|TRBJ1-5
CASSLDSSRTQHF
>TRBV28|TRBJ1-4
CASWDRSEKLFF
>TRBV7-9|TRBJ1-2
CASSLTPPGGYTF
>TRBV3-1|TRBJ2-1
CASSQTRTSSYNEQFF
>TRBV7-3|TRBJ1-1
CASSVRGQGRTEAFF
>TRBV9|TRBJ2-4
CASSVGPRGNIQYF
>TRBV27|TRBJ1-4
CASSLQGEREKLFF
>TRBV12-3/TRBV12-4|TRBJ1-2
CASSFDPTGFYGYTF
>TRBV13|TRBJ2-3
CASSLAGYTDTQYF
>TRBV2|TRBJ2-1
CASTNQGNRKFF
>TRBV4-3|TRBJ2-7
CASSQGHSPSGGLYYEQYF
>TRBV25-1|TRBJ1-1
CASSEYPGTGEPMNTEAFF
>TRBV4-1|TRBJ2-1
CASSQEGTSGVGSYNEQFF
>TRBV6-1|TRBJ1-1
CASSGDRDPMNTEAFF
>TRBV3-1|TRBJ2-3
CASSEEEFTDTQYF
>TRBV29-1|TRBJ2-3
CSVEPFTSRGADTQYF
>TRBV20-1|TRBJ2-2
CSARRLAAGELFF
>TRBV4-3|TRBJ2-2
CASSQASRRYGELFF